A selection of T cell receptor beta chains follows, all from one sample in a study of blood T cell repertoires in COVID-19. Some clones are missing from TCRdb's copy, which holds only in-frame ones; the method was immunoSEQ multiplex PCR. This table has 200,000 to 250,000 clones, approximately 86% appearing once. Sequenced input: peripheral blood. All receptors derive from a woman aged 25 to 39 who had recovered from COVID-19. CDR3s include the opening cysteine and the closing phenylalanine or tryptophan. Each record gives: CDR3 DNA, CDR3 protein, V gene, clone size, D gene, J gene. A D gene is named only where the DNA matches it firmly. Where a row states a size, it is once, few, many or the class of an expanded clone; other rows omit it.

cdr3_nt: TGTGCCAGCAGAAAATCGGGGGGGGAAGAGACCCAGTACTTC; cdr3_aa: CASRKSGGEETQYF; v_call: TRBV2; clone_size: once; d_call: TRBD2; j_call: TRBJ2-5
cdr3_nt: TGTGCCAGCAGCCTAAGGGACAGCGACTATGGCTACACCTTC; cdr3_aa: CASSLRDSDYGYTF; v_call: TRBV6-2/TRBV6-3; clone_size: .; d_call: TRBD1; j_call: TRBJ1-2
cdr3_nt: TGCGCCAGCAGCTTGGGAATGAGGGAGACCCAGTACTTC; cdr3_aa: CASSLGMRETQYF; v_call: TRBV5-1; clone_size: .; d_call: .; j_call: TRBJ2-5
cdr3_nt: TGTGCCAGCTCACCAAAGCGGGGGGGTGTAAATGAGCAGTTCTTC; cdr3_aa: CASSPKRGGVNEQFF; v_call: TRBV18; clone_size: .; d_call: TRBD2; j_call: TRBJ2-1
cdr3_nt: TGTGCCAGTACTCCTTTGGGGGCAGGAAAGGCGCTCTGGGACGAGCAGTACTTC; cdr3_aa: CASTPLGAGKALWDEQYF; v_call: TRBV19; clone_size: .; d_call: .; j_call: TRBJ2-7
cdr3_nt: TGCAGCGGCCGGGACAGGCGGAACACTGAAGCTTTCTTT; cdr3_aa: CSGRDRRNTEAFF; v_call: TRBV29-1; clone_size: .; d_call: TRBD1; j_call: TRBJ1-1
cdr3_nt: TGTGCCAGCACTAGAAACCCACAGGGGCGCCAGCCCCAGCATTTT; cdr3_aa: CASTRNPQGRQPQHF; v_call: TRBV2; clone_size: .; d_call: TRBD1; j_call: TRBJ1-5
cdr3_nt: TGTGCCAGCAGCCGCGATTGGGAGACCCAGTACTTC; cdr3_aa: CASSRDWETQYF; v_call: TRBV7-9; clone_size: .; d_call: .; j_call: TRBJ2-5
cdr3_nt: TGCGCCAGCAGCTTGGTGACGGGATCCTACAATGAGCAGTTCTTC; cdr3_aa: CASSLVTGSYNEQFF; v_call: TRBV5-1; clone_size: .; d_call: .; j_call: TRBJ2-1
cdr3_nt: TGTGCCAGCAGCCGAACTAGCGGGGGGTACACCGGGGAGCTGTTTTTT; cdr3_aa: CASSRTSGGYTGELFF; v_call: TRBV3-1/TRBV3-2; clone_size: .; d_call: TRBD2; j_call: TRBJ2-2
cdr3_nt: TGTGCCAGCAGCGCCCTCCAGGTGGGCACTGAAGCTTTCTTT; cdr3_aa: CASSALQVGTEAFF; v_call: TRBV7-8; clone_size: once; d_call: .; j_call: TRBJ1-1
cdr3_nt: TGTGCCAGCAGCTTGGGCAGGGGCACTGAAGCTTTCTTT; cdr3_aa: CASSLGRGTEAFF; v_call: TRBV5-6; clone_size: .; d_call: .; j_call: TRBJ1-1
cdr3_nt: TGTGCCAGCAGTGAAGCGCGGGGAGGGCAGCCCCAGCATTTT; cdr3_aa: CASSEARGGQPQHF; v_call: TRBV6-1; clone_size: .; d_call: .; j_call: TRBJ1-5
cdr3_nt: TGTGCCAGCAGTGAAGCAGCAGGGGCTGGAAACACCATATATTTT; cdr3_aa: CASSEAAGAGNTIYF; v_call: TRBV2; clone_size: .; d_call: .; j_call: TRBJ1-3